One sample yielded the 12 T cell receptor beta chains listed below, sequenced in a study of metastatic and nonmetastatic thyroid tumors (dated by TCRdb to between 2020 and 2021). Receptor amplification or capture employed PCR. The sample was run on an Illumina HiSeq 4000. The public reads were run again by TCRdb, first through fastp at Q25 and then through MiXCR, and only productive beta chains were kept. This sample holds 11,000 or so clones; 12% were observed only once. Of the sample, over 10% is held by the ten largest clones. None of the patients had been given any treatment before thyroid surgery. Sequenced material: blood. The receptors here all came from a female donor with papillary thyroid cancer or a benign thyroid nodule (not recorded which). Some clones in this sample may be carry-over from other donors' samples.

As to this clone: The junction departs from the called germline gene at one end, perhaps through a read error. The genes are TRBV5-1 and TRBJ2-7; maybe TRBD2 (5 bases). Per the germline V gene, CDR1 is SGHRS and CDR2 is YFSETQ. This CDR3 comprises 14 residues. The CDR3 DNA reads TGCGCCAACAGCTTGGAGGCCGATCTCTACGAGCAGTACTTC. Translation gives CANSLEADLYEQYF.

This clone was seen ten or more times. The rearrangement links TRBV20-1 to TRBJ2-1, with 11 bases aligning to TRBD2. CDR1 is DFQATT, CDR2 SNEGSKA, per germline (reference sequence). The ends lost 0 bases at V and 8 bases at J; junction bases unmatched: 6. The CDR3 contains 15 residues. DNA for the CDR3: TGCAGTGCTAGAGAGACTACTAGCGGGGGTTATGAGCAGTTCTTC. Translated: CSARETTSGGYEQFF.

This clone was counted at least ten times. The CDR3 spells CASSLEPSGPYEQYF. The CDR3 nucleotides are TGCGCCAGCAGCTTGGAACCCTCCGGGCCCTACGAGCAGTACTTC. The chain carries TRBV5-1 and TRBJ2-7; the D is unclear. This CDR3 is built from 15 residues. Germline V lookup: CDR1 SGHRS, CDR2 YFSETQ. V shed 0 bases and J shed 2 bases, with 12 bases lying between them.

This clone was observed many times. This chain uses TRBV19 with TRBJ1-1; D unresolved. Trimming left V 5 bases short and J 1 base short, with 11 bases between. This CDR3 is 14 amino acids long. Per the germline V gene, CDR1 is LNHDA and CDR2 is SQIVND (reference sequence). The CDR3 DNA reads TGTGCCAGTAGTTTAATCACACGGAACACTGAAGCTTTCTTT. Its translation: CASSLITRNTEAFF.

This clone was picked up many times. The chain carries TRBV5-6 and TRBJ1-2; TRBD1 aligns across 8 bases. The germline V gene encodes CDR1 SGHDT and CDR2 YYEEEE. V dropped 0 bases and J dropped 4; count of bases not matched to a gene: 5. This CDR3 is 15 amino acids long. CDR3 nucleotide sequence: TGTGCCAGCAGCTTGGTAGGACAGGGCTCCTATGGCTACACCTTC. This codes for CASSLVGQGSYGYTF.

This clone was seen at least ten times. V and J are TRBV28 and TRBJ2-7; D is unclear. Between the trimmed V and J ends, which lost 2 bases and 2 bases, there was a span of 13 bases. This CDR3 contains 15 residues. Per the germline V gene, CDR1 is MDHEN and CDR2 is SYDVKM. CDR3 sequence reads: CASSLSRWDTYEQYF. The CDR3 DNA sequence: TGTGCCAGCAGTTTAAGCCGATGGGATACCTACGAGCAGTACTTC.

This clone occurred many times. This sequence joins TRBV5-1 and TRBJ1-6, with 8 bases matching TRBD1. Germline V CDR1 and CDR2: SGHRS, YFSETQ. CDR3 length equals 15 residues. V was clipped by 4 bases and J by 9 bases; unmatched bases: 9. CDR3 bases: TGCGCCAGCAGCGTCGGACAGGGTTTTGGTTCACCCCTCCACTTT. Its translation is CASSVGQGFGSPLHF.

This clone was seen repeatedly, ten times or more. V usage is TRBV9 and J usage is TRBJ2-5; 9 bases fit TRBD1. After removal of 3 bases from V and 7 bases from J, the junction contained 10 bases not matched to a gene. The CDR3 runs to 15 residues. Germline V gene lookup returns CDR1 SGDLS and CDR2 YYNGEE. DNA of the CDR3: TGTGCCAGCAGCGGGCCGGGACAGGGAGTTTCGACCCAGTACTTC. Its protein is CASSGPGQGVSTQYF.

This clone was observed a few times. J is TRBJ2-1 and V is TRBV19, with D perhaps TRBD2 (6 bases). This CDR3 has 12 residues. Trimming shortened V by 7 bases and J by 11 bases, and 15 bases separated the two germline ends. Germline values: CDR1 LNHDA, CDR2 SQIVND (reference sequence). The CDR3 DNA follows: TGTGCCAGTATTATCGGAGGGAATCAGCAGTTCTTC. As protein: CASIIGGNQQFF.

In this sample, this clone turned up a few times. CDR3 bases: TGTGCCAGCAGTCCGACAGTGATCGGTTTAAGCGTCAATCAGCCCCAGCATTTT. It codes for CASSPTVIGLSVNQPQHF. This sequence joins TRBV6-2 or TRBV6-3 and TRBJ1-5; maybe TRBD1 (5 bases). Germline-derived CDR1 and CDR2 are MNHEY and SVGEGT. The length of the CDR3 is 18 residues. V shed 5 bases and J shed 3 bases, with 23 bases lying between them.

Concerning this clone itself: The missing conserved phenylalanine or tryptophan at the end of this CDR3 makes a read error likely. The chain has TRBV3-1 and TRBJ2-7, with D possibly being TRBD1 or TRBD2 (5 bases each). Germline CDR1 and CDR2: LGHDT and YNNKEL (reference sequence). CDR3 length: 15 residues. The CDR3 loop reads CASSLGGTGSYEQYL. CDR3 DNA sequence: TGTGCCAGTAGCCTAGGAGGAACAGGCTCCTACGAGCAGTACCTC.

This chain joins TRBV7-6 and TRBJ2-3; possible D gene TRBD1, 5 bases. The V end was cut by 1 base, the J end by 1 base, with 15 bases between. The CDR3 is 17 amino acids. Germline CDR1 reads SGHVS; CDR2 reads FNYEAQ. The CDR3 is CASSLVDPLGGTDTQYF. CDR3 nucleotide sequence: TGTGCCAGCAGCTTAGTTGACCCTCTAGGGGGCACAGATACGCAGTATTTT.